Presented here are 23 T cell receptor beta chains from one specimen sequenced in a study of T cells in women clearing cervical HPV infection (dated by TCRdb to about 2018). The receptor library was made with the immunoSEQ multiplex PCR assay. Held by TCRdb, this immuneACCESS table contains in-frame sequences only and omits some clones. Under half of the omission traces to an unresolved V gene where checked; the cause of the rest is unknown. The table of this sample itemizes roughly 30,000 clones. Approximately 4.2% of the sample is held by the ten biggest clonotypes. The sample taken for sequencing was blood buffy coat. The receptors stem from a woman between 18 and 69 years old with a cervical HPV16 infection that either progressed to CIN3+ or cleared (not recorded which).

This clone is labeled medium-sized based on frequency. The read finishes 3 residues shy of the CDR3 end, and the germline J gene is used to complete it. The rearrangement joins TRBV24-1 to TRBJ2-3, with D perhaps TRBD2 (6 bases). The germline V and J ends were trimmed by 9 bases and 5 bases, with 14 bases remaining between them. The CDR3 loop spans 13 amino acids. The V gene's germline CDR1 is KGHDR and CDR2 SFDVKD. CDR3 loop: CATFLREIDTQYF. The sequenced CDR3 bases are TGTGCCACCTTTTTGCGGGAAATAGATACG.

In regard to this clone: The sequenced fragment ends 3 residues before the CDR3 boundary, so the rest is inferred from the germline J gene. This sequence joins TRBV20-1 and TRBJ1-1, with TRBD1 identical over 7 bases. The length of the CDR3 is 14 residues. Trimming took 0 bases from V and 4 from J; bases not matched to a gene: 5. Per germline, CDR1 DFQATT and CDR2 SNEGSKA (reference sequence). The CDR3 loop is CSARDPGTVTEAFF. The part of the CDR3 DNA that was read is TGCAGTGCTAGAGATCCCGGGACAGTCACTGAA.

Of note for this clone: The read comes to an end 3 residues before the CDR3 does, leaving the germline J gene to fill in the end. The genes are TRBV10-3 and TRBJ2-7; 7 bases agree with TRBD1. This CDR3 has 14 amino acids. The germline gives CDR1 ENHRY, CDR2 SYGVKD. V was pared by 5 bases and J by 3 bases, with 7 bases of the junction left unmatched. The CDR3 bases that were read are TGTGCCATCAGTTCCGAGACAGGGAACTACGAG. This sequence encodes CAISSETGNYE. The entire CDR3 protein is CAISSETGNYEQYF.

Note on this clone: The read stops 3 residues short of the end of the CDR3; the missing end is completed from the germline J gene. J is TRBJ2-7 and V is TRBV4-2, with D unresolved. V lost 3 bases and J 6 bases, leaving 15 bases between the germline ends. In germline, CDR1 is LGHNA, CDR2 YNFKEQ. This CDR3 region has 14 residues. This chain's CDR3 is CASSHRSSDREQYF. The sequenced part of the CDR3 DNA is TGTGCCAGCAGCCACAGATCCTCCGATCGCGAG.

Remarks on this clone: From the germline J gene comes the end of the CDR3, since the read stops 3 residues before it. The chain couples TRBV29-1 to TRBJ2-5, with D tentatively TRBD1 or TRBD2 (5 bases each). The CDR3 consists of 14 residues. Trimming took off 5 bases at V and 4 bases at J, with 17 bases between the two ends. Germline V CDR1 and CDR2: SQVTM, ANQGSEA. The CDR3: CSVRGALIRETQYF. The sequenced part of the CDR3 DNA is TGCAGCGTTAGGGGAGCACTCATCCGAGAGACC.

Incomplete CDR3 DNA: TGTGCCAGCAGTTTAGGGGGGGTTAGGGATGAG. As protein: CASSLGGVRDE. Given in full, the CDR3 is CASSLGGVRDEQFF. The genes are TRBV28 and TRBJ2-1, with 7 bases that match TRBD2. Read coverage stops 3 residues before the CDR3 terminus; the germline J gene supplies the remainder. The length of the CDR3 is 14 residues. The germline V gene has CDR1 MDHEN and CDR2 SYDVKM. J lost 8 bases, V lost 2 bases, and 6 bases had no gene match.

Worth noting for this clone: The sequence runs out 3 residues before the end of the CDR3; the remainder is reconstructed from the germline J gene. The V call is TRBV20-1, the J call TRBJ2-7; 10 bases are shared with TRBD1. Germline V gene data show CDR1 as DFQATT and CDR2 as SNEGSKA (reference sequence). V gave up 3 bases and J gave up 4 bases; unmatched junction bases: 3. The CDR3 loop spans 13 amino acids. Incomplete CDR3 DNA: TGCAGTGCTAGTGGGACAGGGGTTTACGAG. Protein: CSASGTGVYE. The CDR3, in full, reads CSASGTGVYEQYF.

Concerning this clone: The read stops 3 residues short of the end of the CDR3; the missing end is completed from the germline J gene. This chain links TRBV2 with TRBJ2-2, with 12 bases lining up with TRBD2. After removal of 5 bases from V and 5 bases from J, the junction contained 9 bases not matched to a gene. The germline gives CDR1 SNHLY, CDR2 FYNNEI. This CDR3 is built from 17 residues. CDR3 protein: CASSPDRTSGITGELFF. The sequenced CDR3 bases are TGTGCCAGCAGTCCCGACCGGACTAGCGGGATTACCGGGGAG. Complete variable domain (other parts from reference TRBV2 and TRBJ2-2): EPEVTQTPSHQVTQMGQEVILRCVPISNHLYFYWYRQILGQKVEFLVSFYNNEISEKSEIFDDQFSVERPDGSNFTLKIRSTKLEDSAMYFCASSPDRTSGITGELFFGEGSRLTVL.

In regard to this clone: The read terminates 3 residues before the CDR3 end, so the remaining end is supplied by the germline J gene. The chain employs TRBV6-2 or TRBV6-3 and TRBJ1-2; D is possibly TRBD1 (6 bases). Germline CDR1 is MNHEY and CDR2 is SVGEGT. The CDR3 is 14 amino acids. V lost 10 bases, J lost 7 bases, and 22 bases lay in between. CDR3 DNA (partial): TGTGCCATCAGAGCCTACAGGGAAAGTGCTGGC. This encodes CAIRAYRESAG. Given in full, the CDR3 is CAIRAYRESAGYTF.

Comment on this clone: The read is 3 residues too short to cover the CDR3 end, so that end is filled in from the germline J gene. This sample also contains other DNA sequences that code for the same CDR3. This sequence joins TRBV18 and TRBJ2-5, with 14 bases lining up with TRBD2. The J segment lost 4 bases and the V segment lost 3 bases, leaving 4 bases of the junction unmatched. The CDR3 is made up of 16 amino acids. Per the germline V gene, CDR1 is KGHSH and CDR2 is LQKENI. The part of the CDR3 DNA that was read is TGTGCCAGCTCACCCGAGACTAGCGGGAGGGGAGAGACC. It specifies CASSPETSGRGET. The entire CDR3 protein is CASSPETSGRGETQYF. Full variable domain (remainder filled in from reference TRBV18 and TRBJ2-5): NAGVMQNPRHLVRRRGQEARLRCSPMKGHSHVYWYRQLPEEGLKFMVYLQKENIIDESGMPKERFSAEFPKEGPSILRIQQVVRGDSAAYFCASSPETSGRGETQYFGPGTRLLVL.

Incomplete CDR3 DNA: TGTGCCAGCAGAGAATTCGGAAACATT. Its translation is CASREFGNI. The CDR3 as a whole reads CASREFGNIQYF. The chain combines TRBV6-1 with TRBJ2-4; D not resolved. From the germline J gene comes the end of the CDR3, since the read stops 3 residues before it. The V gene's germline CDR1 is MNHNS and CDR2 SASEGT. Trimming shortened V by 6 bases and J by 6 bases, and 9 bases separated the two germline ends. This CDR3 comprises 12 residues.

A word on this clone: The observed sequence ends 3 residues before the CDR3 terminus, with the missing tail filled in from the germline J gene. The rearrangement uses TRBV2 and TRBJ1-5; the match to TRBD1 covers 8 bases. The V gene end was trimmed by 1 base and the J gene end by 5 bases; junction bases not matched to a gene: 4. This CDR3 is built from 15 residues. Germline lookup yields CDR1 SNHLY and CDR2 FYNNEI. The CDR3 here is CASSEDRGGDQPQHF. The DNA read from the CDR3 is TGTGCCAGCAGTGAAGACAGGGGGGGCGATCAGCCC.

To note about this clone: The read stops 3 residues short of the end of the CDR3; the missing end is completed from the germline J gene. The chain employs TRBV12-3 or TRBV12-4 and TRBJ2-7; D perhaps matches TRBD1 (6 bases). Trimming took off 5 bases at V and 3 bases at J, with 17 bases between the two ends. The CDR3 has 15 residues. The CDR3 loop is CASSPRGGERYEQYF. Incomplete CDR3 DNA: TGTGCCAGCAGTCCCAGAGGGGGAGAACGCTACGAG.

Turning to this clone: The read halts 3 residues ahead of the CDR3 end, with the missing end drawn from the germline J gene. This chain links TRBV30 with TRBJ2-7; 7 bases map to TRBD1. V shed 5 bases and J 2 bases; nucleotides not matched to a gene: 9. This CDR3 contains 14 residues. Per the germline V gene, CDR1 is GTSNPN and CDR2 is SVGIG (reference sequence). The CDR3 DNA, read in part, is TGTGCCTGGGAAAAGTCGGGACAGACCTACGAG. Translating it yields CAWEKSGQTYE. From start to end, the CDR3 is CAWEKSGQTYEQYF.

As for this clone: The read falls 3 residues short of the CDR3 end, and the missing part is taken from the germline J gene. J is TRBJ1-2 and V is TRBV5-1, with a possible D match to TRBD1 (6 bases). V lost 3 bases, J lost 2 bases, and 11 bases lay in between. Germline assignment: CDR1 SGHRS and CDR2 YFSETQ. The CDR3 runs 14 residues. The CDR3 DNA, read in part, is TGCGCCAGCAGCTCGTCAACAGGGAACTATGGC. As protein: CASSSSTGNYG. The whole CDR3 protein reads CASSSSTGNYGYTF.

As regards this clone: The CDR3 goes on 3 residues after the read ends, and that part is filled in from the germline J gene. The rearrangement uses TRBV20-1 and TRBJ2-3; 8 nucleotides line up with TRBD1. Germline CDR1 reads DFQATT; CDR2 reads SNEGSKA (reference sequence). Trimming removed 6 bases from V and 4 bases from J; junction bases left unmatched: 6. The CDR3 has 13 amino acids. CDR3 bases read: TGCAGTGCCCCGGGACAGGTATCAGATACG. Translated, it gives CSAPGQVSDT. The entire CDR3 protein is CSAPGQVSDTQYF.

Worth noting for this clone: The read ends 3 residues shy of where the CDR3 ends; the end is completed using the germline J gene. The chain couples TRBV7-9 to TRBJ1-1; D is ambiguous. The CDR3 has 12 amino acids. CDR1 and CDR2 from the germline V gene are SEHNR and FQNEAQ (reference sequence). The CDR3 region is CASSTRAGEAFF. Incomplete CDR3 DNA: TGTGCCAGCAGCACCCGAGCGGGAGAA.

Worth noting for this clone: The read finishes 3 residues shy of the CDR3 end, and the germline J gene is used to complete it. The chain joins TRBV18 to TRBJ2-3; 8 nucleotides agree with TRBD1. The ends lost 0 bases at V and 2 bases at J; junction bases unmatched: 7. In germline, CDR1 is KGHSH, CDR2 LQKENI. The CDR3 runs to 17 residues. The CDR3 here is CASSPPADREVTDTQYF. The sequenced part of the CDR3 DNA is TGTGCCAGCTCACCACCGGCGGACAGGGAGGTCACAGATACG.

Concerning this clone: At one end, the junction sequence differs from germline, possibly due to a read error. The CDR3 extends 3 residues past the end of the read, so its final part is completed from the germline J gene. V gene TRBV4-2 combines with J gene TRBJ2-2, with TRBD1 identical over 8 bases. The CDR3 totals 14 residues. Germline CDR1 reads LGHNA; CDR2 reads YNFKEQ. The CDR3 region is CASRLQGGTGELFF. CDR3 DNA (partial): TGCGCCAGCAGATTACAGGGGGGAACCGGGGAG.

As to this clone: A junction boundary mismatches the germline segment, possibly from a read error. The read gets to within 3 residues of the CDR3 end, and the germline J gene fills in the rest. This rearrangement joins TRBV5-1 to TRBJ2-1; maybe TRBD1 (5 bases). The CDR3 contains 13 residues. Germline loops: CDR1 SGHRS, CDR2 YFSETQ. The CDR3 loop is CANSFRVGNEQFF. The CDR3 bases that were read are TGCGCCAACAGCTTCAGGGTTGGGAATGAG. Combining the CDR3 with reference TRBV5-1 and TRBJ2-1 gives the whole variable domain KAGVTQTPRYLIKTRGQQVTLSCSPISGHRSVSWYQQTPGQGLQFLFEYFSETQRNKGNFPGRFSGRQFSNSRSEMNVSTLELGDSALYLCANSFRVGNEQFFGPGTRLTVL.

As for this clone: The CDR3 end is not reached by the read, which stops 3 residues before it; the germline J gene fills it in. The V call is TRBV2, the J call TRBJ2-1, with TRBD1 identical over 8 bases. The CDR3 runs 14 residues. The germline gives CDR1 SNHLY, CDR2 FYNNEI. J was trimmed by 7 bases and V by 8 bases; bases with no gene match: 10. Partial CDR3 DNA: TGTGCCAGCGTACCGGGACAGGCGAGGAATGAG. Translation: CASVPGQARNE. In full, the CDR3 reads CASVPGQARNEQFF.

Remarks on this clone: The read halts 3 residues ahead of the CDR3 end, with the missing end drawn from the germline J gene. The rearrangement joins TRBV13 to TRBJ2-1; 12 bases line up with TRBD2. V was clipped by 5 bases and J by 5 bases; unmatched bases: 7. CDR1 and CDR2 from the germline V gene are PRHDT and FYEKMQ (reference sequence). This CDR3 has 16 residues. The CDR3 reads CASSHDASGGDNEQFF. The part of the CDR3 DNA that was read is TGTGCCAGCAGCCACGATGCTAGCGGGGGGGACAATGAG.

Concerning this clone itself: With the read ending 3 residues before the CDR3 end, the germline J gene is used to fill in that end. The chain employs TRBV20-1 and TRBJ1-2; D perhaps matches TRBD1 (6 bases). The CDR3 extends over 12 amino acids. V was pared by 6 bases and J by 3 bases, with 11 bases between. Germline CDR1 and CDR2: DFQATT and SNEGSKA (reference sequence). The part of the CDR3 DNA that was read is TGCAGTGCCCTGGACAGAGACTATGGC. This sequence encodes CSALDRDYG. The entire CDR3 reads CSALDRDYGYTF.